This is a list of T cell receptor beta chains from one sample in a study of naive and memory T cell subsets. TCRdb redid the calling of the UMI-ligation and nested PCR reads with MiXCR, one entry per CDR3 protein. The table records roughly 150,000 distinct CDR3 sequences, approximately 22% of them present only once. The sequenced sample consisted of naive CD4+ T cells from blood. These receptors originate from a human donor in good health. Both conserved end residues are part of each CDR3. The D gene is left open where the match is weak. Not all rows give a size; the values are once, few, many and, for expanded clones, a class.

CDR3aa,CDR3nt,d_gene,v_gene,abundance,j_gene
CASSFTQGEQFF,TGTGCCAGCAGTTTCACACAGGGTGAGCAGTTCTTC,NA,TRBV28,NA,TRBJ2-1
CAISDFTRLGDTQYF,TGTGCCATCAGTGACTTTACGAGACTGGGGGATACGCAGTATTTT,NA,TRBV10-3,NA,TRBJ2-3
CATSEAGARETQYF,TGTGCCACCAGTGAAGCGGGAGCTCGGGAGACCCAGTACTTC,TRBD2,TRBV24-1,NA,TRBJ2-5
CASSPAGRVGRSTNEKLFF,TGTGCCAGCAGCCCCGCTGGGAGGGTAGGGCGGTCAACTAATGAAAAACTGTTTTTT,NA,TRBV7-2,NA,TRBJ1-4
CASSLSRTNYGYTF,TGTGCCAGCAGCCTAAGTAGAACTAACTATGGCTACACCTTC,NA,TRBV7-2,NA,TRBJ1-2
CSARQLALLYNEQFF,TGCAGTGCTAGACAACTAGCGTTGTTGTACAATGAGCAGTTCTTC,TRBD2,TRBV20-1,few,TRBJ2-1
CSASISRTGVTYEQYF,TGCAGTGCTAGCATATCCCGGACAGGCGTCACCTACGAGCAGTACTTC,TRBD1,TRBV20-1,many,TRBJ2-7
CASSQRTSATDTQYF,TGTGCCAGCAGCCAACGGACTAGCGCCACAGATACGCAGTATTTT,TRBD2,TRBV12-3/TRBV12-4,NA,TRBJ2-3
CASSSQRGTQAKNIQYF,TGTGCCAGCAGCTCCCAGCGGGGGACCCAAGCCAAAAACATTCAGTACTTC,TRBD2,TRBV11-2,few,TRBJ2-4
CSARVGGTAKNIQYF,TGCAGTGCTAGAGTCGGGGGTACCGCCAAAAACATTCAGTACTTC,NA,TRBV20-1,many,TRBJ2-4
CASSYPEKTQYF,TGTGCCAGCAGTTACCCGGAGAAGACCCAGTACTTC,NA,TRBV6-5,NA,TRBJ2-5
CASSPRNRVYEQYF,TGCGCCAGCAGCCCCAGGAACCGGGTCTACGAGCAGTACTTC,NA,TRBV5-1,NA,TRBJ2-7
CASSMWRQGAPPLHF,TGTGCCAGTAGTATGTGGCGCCAGGGTGCCCCACCCCTCCACTTT,NA,TRBV19,NA,TRBJ1-6
CASSWLYEQFF,TGTGCCAGTAGTTGGCTCTATGAGCAGTTCTTC,NA,TRBV19,NA,TRBJ2-1
CAISESIPGQAAGGYTF,TGTGCCATCAGTGAGTCGATCCCGGGACAGGCGGCTGGTGGCTACACCTTC,TRBD1,TRBV10-3,few,TRBJ1-2
CASSHEFGGLGNSNQPQHF,TGCGCCAGCAGTCATGAGTTTGGGGGATTAGGTAATAGCAATCAGCCCCAGCATTTT,NA,TRBV23-1,NA,TRBJ1-5
CSARDVTDTQYF,TGCAGCGCCAGGGACGTCACAGATACGCAGTATTTT,NA,TRBV29-1,few,TRBJ2-3
CASSPGTSPYEQYF,TGTGCCAGCAGTCCCGGGACTAGCCCCTACGAGCAGTACTTC,TRBD2,TRBV28,few,TRBJ2-7
CASSLARRDKPISYNEQFF,TGTGCCAGCAGCTTAGCTAGAAGGGACAAGCCTATCTCCTACAATGAGCAGTTCTTC,NA,TRBV7-9,few,TRBJ2-1
CATSRDLKTASPTYNEQFF,TGTGCCACCAGCAGAGACCTGAAGACCGCCTCTCCTACCTACAATGAGCAGTTCTTC,NA,TRBV15,few,TRBJ2-1
CASKLAGLYEQYF,TGCGCCAGCAAGCTAGCGGGACTCTACGAGCAGTACTTC,TRBD2,TRBV5-1,NA,TRBJ2-7
CSVGPGQTLEAFF,TGCAGCGTTGGACCCGGACAGACTCTTGAAGCTTTCTTT,NA,TRBV29-1,NA,TRBJ1-1
CASSLGTSSTDTQYF,TGTGCCAGCAGTTTAGGTACCTCTAGCACAGATACGCAGTATTTT,NA,TRBV28,NA,TRBJ2-3
CASTGLAGVYNEQFF,TGTGCCAGCACCGGACTAGCGGGAGTTTACAATGAGCAGTTCTTC,TRBD2,TRBV6-2/TRBV6-3,few,TRBJ2-1
CASSSRRVNEQFF,TGTGCCAGCAGTTCCCGGAGGGTGAATGAGCAGTTCTTC,NA,TRBV27,NA,TRBJ2-1
CASSFRGLLAGRTDTQYF,TGTGCCAGCAGTTTCCGGGGCCTACTAGCGGGAAGGACAGATACGCAGTATTTT,TRBD2,TRBV27,many,TRBJ2-3
CSAISSGRAPDTQYF,TGCAGTGCTATCTCTAGCGGGAGGGCCCCGGATACGCAGTATTTT,TRBD2,TRBV20-1,many,TRBJ2-3
CASMGQPGTGELFF,TGTGCCAGCATGGGACAGCCTGGCACCGGGGAGCTGTTTTTT,TRBD1,TRBV12-3/TRBV12-4,NA,TRBJ2-2
CASSYSGPTRNSNQPQHF,TGTGCCAGCAGTTACTCAGGCCCCACAAGAAATAGCAATCAGCCCCAGCATTTT,NA,TRBV6-5,few,TRBJ1-5
CASTRSNTGELFF,TGTGCCAGCACCAGATCGAACACCGGGGAGCTGTTTTTT,NA,TRBV6-1,NA,TRBJ2-2
CASSAGTGLTDTQYF,TGTGCCAGCAGCGCCGGGACAGGGCTTACAGATACGCAGTATTTT,TRBD1,TRBV7-2,few,TRBJ2-3
CASSRLHKSMNTEAFF,TGTGCCAGTAGTCGCCTCCATAAGTCGATGAACACTGAAGCTTTCTTT,NA,TRBV19,NA,TRBJ1-1
CASTTRRGTDEQFF,TGTGCCAGCACCACCCGCAGGGGGACGGATGAGCAGTTCTTC,TRBD1,TRBV6-6,few,TRBJ2-1
CAIGTGGNSNQPQHF,TGTGCCATCGGGACAGGGGGGAATAGCAATCAGCCCCAGCATTTT,TRBD1,TRBV10-3,few,TRBJ1-5
CASSQPGRRREQYF,TGTGCCAGCAGCCAACCGGGACGGAGAAGAGAGCAGTACTTC,NA,TRBV14,few,TRBJ2-7
CSVGFADTQYF,TGCAGCGTGGGGTTCGCAGATACGCAGTATTTT,NA,TRBV29-1,few,TRBJ2-3
CASSLGGTLSQETQYF,TGTGCCAGCAGCTTAGGAGGGACGTTGTCCCAAGAGACCCAGTACTTC,NA,TRBV7-9,many,TRBJ2-5
CATSLRATYNEQFF,TGTGCCACCAGCCTCCGGGCCACCTACAATGAGCAGTTCTTC,NA,TRBV15,few,TRBJ2-1
CASSQRGGSYEQYF,TGTGCCAGCAGCCAACGGGGGGGCTCCTACGAGCAGTACTTC,TRBD2,TRBV28,NA,TRBJ2-7
CASSVQREGRDEQFF,TGTGCCAGCAGTGTCCAGCGGGAGGGCCGGGATGAGCAGTTCTTC,TRBD2,TRBV12-3/TRBV12-4,NA,TRBJ2-1
CSASRDRAYEQYF,TGCAGTGCCAGCAGGGACAGGGCCTACGAGCAGTACTTC,TRBD1,TRBV20-1,few,TRBJ2-7
CASSPFAGELFF,TGTGCCAGCAGCCCCTTCGCCGGGGAGCTGTTTTTT,NA,TRBV7-2,few,TRBJ2-2
CASSLPLLTDTQYF,TGTGCCAGCAGTCTGCCTCTGCTAACAGATACGCAGTATTTT,NA,TRBV28,NA,TRBJ2-3
CASSSDPYEQYF,TGTGCCAGCAGTTCGGACCCCTACGAGCAGTACTTC,NA,TRBV28,NA,TRBJ2-7
CASSTGQDLKQFF,TGTGCCAGCAGCACGGGACAGGACCTAAAGCAGTTCTTC,TRBD1,TRBV27,NA,TRBJ2-1
CASSSTGGTGTNTGELFF,TGTGCCAGCAGTTCCACAGGGGGGACAGGGACGAACACCGGGGAGCTGTTTTTT,TRBD1,TRBV2,NA,TRBJ2-2
CSAGLGNTIYF,TGCAGCGCAGGGCTCGGAAACACCATATATTTT,NA,TRBV29-1,many,TRBJ1-3